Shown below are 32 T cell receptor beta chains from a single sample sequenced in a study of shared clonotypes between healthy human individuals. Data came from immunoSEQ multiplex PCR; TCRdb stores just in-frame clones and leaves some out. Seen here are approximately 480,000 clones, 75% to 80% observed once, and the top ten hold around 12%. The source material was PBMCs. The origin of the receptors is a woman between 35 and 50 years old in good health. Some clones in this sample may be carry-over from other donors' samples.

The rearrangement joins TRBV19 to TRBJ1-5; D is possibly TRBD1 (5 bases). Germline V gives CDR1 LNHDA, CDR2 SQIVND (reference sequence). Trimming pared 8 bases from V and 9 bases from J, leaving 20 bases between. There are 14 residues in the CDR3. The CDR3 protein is CASDSTGTERPQHF. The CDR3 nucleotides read TGTGCCAGTGATAGTACCGGGACGGAGCGGCCCCAGCATTTT.

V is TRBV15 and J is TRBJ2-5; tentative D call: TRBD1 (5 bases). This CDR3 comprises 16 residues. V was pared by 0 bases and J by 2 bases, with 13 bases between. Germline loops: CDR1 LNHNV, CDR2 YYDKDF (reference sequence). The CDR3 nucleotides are TGTGCCACCAGCAGAGATCAGTGGACAAGTCAAGAGACCCAGTACTTC. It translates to CATSRDQWTSQETQYF.

CDR3 sequence: CASSLSGEAFF. In DNA form, the CDR3 reads TGCGCCAGCAGCTTGTCGGGTGAAGCTTTCTTT. The chain is built from TRBV4-1 and TRBJ1-1; D remains unclear. The germline CDR1 and CDR2 sequences are MGHRA and YSYEKL. Trimming shortened V by 5 bases and J by 7 bases, and 8 bases separated the two germline ends. The CDR3 contains 11 residues.

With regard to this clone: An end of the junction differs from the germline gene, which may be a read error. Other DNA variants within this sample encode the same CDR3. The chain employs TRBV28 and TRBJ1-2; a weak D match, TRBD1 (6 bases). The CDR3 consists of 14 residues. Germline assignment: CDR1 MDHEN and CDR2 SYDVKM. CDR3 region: CASSLGQTNYGYTF. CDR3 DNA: TGTGCCAGCAGTCTTGGACAGACTAATTATGGCTACACCTTC.

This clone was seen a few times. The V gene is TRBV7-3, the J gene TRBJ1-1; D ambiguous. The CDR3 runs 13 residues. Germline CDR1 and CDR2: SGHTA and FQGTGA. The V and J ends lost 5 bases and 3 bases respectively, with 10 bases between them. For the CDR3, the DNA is TGTGCCAGCAGCCCCGGACGGGACACTGAAGCTTTCTTT. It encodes CASSPGRDTEAFF. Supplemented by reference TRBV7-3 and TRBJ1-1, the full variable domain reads GAGVSQTPSNKVTEKGKYVELRCDPISGHTALYWYRQSLGQGPEFLIYFQGTGAADDSGLPNDRFFAVRPEGSVSTLKIQRTERGDSAVYLCASSPGRDTEAFFGQGTRLTVV.

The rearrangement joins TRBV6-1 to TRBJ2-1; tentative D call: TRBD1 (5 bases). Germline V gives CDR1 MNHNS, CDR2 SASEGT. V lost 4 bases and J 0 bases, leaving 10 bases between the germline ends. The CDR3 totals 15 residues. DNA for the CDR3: TGTGCCAGCAGTGCGGGCAGGGACTCCTACAATGAGCAGTTCTTC. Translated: CASSAGRDSYNEQFF.

CDR3 nucleotides: TGTGCCAGCAGTTTCTTCGCCGGCAGGGGGGGGATTGAAGGATCCTACAATGAGCAGTTCTTC. Encoded protein: CASSFFAGRGGIEGSYNEQFF. J is TRBJ2-1 and V is TRBV28; D possibly matches TRBD1 or TRBD2 (7 bases each). This CDR3 region has 21 residues. With 3 bases removed from V and 1 base from J, the gap between germline ends came to 28 bases. Germline CDR1 and CDR2: MDHEN and SYDVKM.

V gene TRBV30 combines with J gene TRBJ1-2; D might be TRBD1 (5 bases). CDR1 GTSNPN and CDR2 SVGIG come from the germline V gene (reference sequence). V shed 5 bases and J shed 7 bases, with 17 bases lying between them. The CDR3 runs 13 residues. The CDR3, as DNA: TGTGCCTGGGGGACCGCTCCAGAGGTTGGCTACACCTTC. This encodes CAWGTAPEVGYTF. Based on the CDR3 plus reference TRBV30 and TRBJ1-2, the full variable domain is SQTIHQWPATLVQPVGSPLSLECTVEGTSNPNLYWYRQAAGRGLQLLFYSVGIGQISSEVPQNLSASRPQDRQFILSSKKLLLSDSGFYLCAWGTAPEVGYTFGSGTRLTVV.

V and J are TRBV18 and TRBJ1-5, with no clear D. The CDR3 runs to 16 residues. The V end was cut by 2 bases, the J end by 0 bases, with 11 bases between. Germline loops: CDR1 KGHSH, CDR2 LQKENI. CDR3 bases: TGTGCCAGCTCACCAAAGGCTGTAAATAGCAATCAGCCCCAGCATTTT. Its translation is CASSPKAVNSNQPQHF. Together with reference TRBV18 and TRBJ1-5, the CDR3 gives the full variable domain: NAGVMQNPRHLVRRRGQEARLRCSPMKGHSHVYWYRQLPEEGLKFMVYLQKENIIDESGMPKERFSAEFPKEGPSILRIQQVVRGDSAAYFCASSPKAVNSNQPQHFGDGTRLSIL.

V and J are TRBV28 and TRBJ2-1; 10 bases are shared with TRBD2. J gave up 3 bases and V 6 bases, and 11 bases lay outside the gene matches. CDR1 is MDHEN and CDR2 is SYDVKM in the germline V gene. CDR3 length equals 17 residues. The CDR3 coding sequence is TGTGCCAGCAGCTCCATCGGGGGACTAGCGATCTACAATGAGCAGTTCTTC. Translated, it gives CASSSIGGLAIYNEQFF.

The CDR3 reads CASSLGLAGAEQFF. CDR3 DNA sequence: TGTGCCAGCAGCCTGGGACTAGCGGGAGCCGAGCAGTTCTTC. The V and J genes are TRBV11-2 and TRBJ2-1, with 14 bases matching TRBD2. Trimming at V came to 5 bases and at J to 10 bases, leaving 4 bases not matched to a gene. In germline, CDR1 is SGHAT, CDR2 FQNNGV. CDR3 size: 14 residues.

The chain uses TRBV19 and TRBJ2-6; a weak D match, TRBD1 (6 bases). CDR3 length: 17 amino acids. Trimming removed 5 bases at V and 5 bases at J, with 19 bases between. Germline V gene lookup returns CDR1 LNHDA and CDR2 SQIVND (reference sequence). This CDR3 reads CASSRAGTQSRANVLTF. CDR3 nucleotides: TGTGCCAGTAGTCGTGCTGGGACACAAAGTCGGGCCAACGTCCTGACTTTC. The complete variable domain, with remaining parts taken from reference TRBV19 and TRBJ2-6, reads DGGITQSPKYLFRKEGQNVTLSCEQNLNHDAMYWYRQDPGQGLRLIYYSQIVNDFQKGDIAEGYSVSREKKESFPLTVTSAQKNPTAFYLCASSRAGTQSRANVLTFGAGSRLTVL.

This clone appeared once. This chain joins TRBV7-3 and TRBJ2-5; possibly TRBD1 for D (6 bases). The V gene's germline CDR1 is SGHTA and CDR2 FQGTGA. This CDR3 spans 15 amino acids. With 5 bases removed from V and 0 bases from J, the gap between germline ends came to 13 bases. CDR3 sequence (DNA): TGTGCCAGCAGCCCCTTTGGGGGCAACCAAGAGACCCAGTACTTC. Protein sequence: CASSPFGGNQETQYF.

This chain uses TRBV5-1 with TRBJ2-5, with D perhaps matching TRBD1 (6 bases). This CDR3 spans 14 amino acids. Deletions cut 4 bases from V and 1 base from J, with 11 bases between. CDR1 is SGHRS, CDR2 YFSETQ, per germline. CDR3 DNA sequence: TGCGCCAGCAGCAGGGACACAGGCCAAGAGACCCAGTACTTC. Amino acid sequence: CASSRDTGQETQYF.

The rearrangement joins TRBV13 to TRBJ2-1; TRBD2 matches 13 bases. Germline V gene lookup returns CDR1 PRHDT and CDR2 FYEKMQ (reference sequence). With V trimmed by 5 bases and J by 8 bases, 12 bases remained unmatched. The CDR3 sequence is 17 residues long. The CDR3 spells CASSTSPGLAGADEQFF. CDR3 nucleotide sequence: TGTGCCAGCAGCACCTCCCCCGGACTAGCGGGAGCGGATGAGCAGTTCTTC.

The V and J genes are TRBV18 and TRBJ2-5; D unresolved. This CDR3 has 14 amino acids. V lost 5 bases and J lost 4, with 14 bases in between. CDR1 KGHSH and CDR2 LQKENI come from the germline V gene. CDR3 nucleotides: TGTGCCAGCTCATCATATCCCGGAGTAGAGACCCAGTACTTC. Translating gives CASSSYPGVETQYF. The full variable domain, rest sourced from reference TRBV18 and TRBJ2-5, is NAGVMQNPRHLVRRRGQEARLRCSPMKGHSHVYWYRQLPEEGLKFMVYLQKENIIDESGMPKERFSAEFPKEGPSILRIQQVVRGDSAAYFCASSSYPGVETQYFGPGTRLLVL.

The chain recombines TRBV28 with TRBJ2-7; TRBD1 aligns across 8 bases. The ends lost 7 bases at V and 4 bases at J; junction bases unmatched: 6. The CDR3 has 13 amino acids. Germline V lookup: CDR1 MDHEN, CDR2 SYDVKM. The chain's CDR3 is CASIAGGLYEQYF. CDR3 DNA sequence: TGTGCCAGCATAGCAGGGGGCTTATACGAGCAGTACTTC. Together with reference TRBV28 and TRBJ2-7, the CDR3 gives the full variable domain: DVKVTQSSRYLVKRTGEKVFLECVQDMDHENMFWYRQDPGLGLRLIYFSYDVKMKEKGDIPEGYSVSREKKERFSLILESASTNQTSMYLCASIAGGLYEQYFGPGTRLTVT.

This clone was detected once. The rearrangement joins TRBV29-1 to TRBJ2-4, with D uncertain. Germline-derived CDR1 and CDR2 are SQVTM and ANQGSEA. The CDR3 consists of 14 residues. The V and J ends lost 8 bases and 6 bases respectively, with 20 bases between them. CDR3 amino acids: CSTRAPDGRNIQYF. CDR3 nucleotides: TGCAGCACCCGGGCCCCGGACGGACGAAACATTCAGTACTTC.

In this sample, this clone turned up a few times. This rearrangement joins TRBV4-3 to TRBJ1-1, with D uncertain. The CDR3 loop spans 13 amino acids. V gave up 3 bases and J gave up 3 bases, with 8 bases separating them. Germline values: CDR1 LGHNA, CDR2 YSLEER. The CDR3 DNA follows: TGCGCCAGCAGCCAGGCCCGAGACACTGAAGCTTTCTTT. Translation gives CASSQARDTEAFF.

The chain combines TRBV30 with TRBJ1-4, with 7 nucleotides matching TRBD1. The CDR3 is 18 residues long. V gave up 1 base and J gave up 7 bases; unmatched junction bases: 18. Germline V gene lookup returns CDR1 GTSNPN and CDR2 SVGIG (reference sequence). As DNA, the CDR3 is TGTGCCTGGAGTGGGCAAACTGCCTACAGGGGAAGGAGTGAAAAACTGTTTTTT. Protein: CAWSGQTAYRGRSEKLFF.

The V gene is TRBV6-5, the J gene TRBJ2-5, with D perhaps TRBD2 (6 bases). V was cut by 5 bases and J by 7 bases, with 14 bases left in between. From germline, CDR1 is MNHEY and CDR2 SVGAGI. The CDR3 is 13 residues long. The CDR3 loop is CASSTWGVGTQYF. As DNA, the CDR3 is TGTGCCAGCAGTACGTGGGGGGTCGGGACCCAGTACTTC.

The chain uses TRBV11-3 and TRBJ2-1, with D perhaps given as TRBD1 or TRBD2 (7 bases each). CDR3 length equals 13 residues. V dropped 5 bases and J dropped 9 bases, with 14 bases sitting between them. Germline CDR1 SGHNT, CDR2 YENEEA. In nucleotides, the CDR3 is TGTGCCAGCAGCCCAGGGGGGGCCGTTGAGCAGTTCTTC. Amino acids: CASSPGGAVEQFF.

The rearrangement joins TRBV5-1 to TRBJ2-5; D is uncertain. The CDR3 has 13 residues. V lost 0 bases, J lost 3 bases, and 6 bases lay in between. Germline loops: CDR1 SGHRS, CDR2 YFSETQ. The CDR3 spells CASSLALEETQYF. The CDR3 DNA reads TGCGCCAGCAGCTTGGCCCTGGAAGAGACCCAGTACTTC.

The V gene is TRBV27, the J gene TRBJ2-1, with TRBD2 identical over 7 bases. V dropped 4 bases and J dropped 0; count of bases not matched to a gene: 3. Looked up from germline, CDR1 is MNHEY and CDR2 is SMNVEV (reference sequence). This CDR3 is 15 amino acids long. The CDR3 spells CASSSGRSSYNEQFF. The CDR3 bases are TGTGCCAGCAGTTCCGGGAGGAGCTCCTACAATGAGCAGTTCTTC.

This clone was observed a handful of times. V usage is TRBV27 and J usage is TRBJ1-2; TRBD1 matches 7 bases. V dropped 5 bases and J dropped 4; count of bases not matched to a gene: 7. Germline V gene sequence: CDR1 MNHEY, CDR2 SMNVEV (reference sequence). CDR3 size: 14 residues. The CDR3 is CASSLNRGGYGYTF. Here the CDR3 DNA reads TGTGCCAGCAGTCTGAACAGGGGAGGCTATGGCTACACCTTC.

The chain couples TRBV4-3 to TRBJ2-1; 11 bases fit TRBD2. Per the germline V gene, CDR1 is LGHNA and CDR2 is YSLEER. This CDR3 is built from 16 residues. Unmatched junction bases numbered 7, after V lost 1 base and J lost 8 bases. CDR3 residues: CASSQGRGLAAHEQFF. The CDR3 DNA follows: TGCGCCAGCAGCCAAGGCAGGGGACTAGCGGCCCATGAGCAGTTCTTC.

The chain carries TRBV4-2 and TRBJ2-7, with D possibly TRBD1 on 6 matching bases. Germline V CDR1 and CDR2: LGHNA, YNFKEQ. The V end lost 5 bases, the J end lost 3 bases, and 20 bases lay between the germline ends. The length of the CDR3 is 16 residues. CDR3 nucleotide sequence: TGTGCCAGCAGCTTCGACAGGCCCCCCTTATACTACGAGCAGTACTTC. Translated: CASSFDRPPLYYEQYF.

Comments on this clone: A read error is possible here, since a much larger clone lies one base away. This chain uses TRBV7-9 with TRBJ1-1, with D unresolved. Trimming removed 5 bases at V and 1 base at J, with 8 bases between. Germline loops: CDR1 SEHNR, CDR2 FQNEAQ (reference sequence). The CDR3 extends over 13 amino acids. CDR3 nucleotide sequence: TGTGCCAGCAGCCCCGGACCGAACACTGAAGCTTTCTTT. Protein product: CASSPGPNTEAFF.

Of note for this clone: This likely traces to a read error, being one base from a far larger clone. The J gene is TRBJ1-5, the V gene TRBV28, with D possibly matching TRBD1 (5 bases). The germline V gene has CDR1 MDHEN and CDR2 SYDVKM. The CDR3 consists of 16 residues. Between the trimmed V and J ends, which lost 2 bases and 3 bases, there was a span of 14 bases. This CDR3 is CASSLTADSYNQPQHF. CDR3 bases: TGTGCCAGCAGTTTAACCGCAGACAGCTACAATCAGCCCCAGCATTTT.

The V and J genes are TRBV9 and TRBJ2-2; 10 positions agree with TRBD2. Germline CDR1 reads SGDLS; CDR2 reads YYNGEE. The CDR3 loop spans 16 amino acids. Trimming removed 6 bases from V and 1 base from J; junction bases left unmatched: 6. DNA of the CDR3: TGTGCCAGCACCCAGCGGGAGGGCGGGAACACCGGGGAGCTGTTTTTT. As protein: CASTQREGGNTGELFF.

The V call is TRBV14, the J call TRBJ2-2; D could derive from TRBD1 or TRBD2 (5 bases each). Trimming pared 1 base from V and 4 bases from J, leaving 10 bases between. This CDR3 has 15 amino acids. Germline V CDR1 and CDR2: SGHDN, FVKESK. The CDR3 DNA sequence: TGTGCCAGCAGCCAAGTTACGGGACCCACCGGGGAGCTGTTTTTT. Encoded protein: CASSQVTGPTGELFF.

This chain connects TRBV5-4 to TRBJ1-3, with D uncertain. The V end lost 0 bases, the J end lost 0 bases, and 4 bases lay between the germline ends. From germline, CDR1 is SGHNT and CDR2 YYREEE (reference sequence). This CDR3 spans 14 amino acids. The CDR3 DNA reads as TGTGCCAGCAGCTTGGATTTCTCTGGAAACACCATATATTTT. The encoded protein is CASSLDFSGNTIYF.